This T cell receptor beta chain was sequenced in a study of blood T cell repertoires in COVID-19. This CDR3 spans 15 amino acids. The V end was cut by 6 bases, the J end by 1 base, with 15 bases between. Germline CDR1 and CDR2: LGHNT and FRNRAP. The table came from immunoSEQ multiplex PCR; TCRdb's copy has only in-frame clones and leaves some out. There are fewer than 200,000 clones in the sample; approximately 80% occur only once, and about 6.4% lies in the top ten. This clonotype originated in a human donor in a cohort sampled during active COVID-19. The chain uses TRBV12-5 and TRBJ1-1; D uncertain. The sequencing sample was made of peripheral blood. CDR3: CASGPNRRGNTEAFF. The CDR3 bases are TGTGCTAGTGGCCCGAATCGGCGGGGGAACACTGAAGCTTTCTTT. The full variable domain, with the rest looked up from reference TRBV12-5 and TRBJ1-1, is DARVTQTPRHKVTEMGQEVTMRCQPILGHNTVFWYRQTMMQGLELLAYFRNRAPLDDSGMPKDRFSAEMPDATLATLKIQPSEPRDSAVYFCASGPNRRGNTEAFFGQGTRLTVV.